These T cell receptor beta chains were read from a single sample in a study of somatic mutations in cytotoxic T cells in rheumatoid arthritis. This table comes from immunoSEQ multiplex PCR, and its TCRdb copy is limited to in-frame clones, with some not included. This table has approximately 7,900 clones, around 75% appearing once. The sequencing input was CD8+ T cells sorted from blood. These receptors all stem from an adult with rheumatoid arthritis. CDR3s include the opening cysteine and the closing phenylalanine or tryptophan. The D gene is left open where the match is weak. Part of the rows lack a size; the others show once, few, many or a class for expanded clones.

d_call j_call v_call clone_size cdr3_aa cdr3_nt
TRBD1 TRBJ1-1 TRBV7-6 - CASSERQGTNTEAFF TGTGCCAGCAGCGAACGACAGGGGACAAACACTGAAGCTTTCTTT
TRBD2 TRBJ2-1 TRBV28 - CASSLNGRNNEQFF TGTGCCAGCAGTTTAAACGGGAGGAACAATGAGCAGTTCTTC
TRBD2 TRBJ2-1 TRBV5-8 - CASSLGLAGYGEQFF TGTGCCAGCAGCTTGGGACTAGCAGGGTATGGTGAGCAGTTCTTC
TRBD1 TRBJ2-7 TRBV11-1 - CASSPGTGTNHEQYF TGTGCCAGCAGCCCCGGGACAGGGACAAATCACGAGCAGTACTTC
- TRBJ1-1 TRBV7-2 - CASSFSYTEAFF TGTGCCAGCAGCTTTTCGTACACTGAAGCTTTCTTT
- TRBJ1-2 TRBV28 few CASSPSAVSYGYTF TGTGCCAGCAGCCCCTCGGCAGTTTCCTATGGCTACACCTTC
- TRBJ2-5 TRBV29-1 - CSVRGVQETQYF TGCAGCGTTCGGGGCGTCCAAGAGACCCAGTACTTC
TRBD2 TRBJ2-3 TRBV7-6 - CASSLIRGGSDTQYF TGTGCCAGCAGCTTAATTCGGGGGGGCTCAGATACGCAGTATTTT
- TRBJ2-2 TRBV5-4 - CASSLEASTGELFF TGTGCCAGCAGCTTGGAGGCATCCACCGGGGAGCTGTTTTTT
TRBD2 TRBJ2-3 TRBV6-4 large CASSDSAGEGDTQYF TGTGCCAGCAGTGACTCGGCGGGAGAGGGGGATACGCAGTATTTT
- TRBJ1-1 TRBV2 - CASSGLQVAQMSTEAFF TGTGCCAGCAGTGGCCTACAGGTCGCCCAAATGTCCACTGAAGCTTTCTTT
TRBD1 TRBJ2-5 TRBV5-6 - CASSSGTGLKGHF TGTGCCAGCAGCTCCGGGACAGGCCTTAAGGGGCACTTC
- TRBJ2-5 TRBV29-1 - CSVEDNLNSYQETQYF TGCAGCGTTGAAGATAACTTAAACTCCTATCAAGAGACCCAGTACTTC
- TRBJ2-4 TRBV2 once CASSAPSRDIQYF TGTGCCAGCAGTGCTCCATCCAGGGACATTCAGTACTTC
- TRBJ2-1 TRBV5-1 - CASSFGNNEQFF TGCGCCAGCAGCTTTGGGAACAATGAGCAGTTCTTC
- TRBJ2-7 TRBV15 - CATSRGPGLKIF TGTGCCACCAGCAGGGGTCCGGGACTGAAAATCTTC
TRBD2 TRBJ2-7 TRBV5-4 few CATLFGGVYEQYF TGTGCCACTCTCTTTGGGGGGGTCTACGAGCAGTACTTC